This T cell receptor beta chain was sequenced in a study of blood T cell repertoires in COVID-19. Across the study: The United States, Italy and Spain supplied acute and convalescent COVID-19 samples. T cells, B-cell-depleted T cells, or PBMCs supplied cDNA or gDNA.

V was cut by 4 bases and J by 7 bases, with 11 bases left in between. Germline CDR1 DFQATT, CDR2 SNEGSKA (reference sequence). This CDR3 region has 11 residues. Authors' data handling: How many nucleated cells were present was estimated from reference gene primer amplification. TCRdb keeps only in-frame clones here, not all; method: immunoSEQ multiplex PCR. V and J calls and clone size are as listed in that table; D and trimming were resolved from the DNA. The data hold under 45,000 clones, with 85% to 90% observed a single time. The chain combines TRBV20-1 with TRBJ2-7; D is ambiguous. The TCR comes from a man older than 75 with active COVID-19. Specimen: peripheral blood. The CDR3 bases are TGCAGTGCTACTAGAGAATGGGAGCAGTACTTC. Translating gives CSATREWEQYF.